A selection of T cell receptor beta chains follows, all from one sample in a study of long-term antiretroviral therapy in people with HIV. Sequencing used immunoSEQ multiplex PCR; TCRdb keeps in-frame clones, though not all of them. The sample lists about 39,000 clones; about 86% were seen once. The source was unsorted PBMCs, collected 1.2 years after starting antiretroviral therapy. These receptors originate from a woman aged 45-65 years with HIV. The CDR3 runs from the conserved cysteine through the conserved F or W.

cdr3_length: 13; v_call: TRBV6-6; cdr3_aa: CASSWERADEQFF
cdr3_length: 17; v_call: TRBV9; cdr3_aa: CASSPRLAGGLDNEQFF
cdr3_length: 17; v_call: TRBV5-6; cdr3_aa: CASSLVGGGFMNTEAFF
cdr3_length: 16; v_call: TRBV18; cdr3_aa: CASSPLLLLNTGELFF
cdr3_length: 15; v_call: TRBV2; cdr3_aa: CASSEENWLSSPLHF
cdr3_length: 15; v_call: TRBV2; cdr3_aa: CASRTGGRGVDGYTF
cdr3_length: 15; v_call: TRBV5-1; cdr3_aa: CASSLILEMTGELFF
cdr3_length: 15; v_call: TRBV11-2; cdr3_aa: CASSLVRARGDIQYF
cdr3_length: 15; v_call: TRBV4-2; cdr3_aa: CASSQGRETNTEAFF
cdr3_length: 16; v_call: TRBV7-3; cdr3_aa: CASSTGAGGPTDTQYF
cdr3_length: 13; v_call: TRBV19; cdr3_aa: CASRTAANYGYTF
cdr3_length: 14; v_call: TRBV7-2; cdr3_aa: CASSLAGQTYGYTF
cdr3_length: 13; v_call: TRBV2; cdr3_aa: CASKRQGAGELFF
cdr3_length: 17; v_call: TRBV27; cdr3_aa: CASSSGARRTGNQPQHF
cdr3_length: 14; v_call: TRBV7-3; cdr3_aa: CASSLGGAGEKLFF
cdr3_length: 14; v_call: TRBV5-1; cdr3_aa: CASSLGQGFYEQYF
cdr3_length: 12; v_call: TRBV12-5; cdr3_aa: CASGLGGQPQHF
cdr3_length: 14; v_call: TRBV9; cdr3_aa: CASSVGAGNQPQHF
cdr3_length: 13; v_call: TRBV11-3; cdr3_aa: CASSPQGEGGYTF
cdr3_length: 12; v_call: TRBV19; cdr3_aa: CASSGDYTEAFF
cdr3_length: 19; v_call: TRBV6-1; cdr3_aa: CASSDGGLDRGWRNTEAFF
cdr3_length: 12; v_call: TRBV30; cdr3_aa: CAYTGGGNTIYF
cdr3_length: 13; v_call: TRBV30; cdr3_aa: CAWSVGHGNTIYF
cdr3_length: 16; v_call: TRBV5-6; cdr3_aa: CASSLKERGSTEKLFF
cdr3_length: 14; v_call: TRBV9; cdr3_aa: CASSVGDRAGEQYF
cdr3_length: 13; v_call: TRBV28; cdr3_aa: CASSGQGTGELFF
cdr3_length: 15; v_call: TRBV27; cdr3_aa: CASSLSNGPTGELFF
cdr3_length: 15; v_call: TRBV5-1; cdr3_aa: CASSLEVWGDTEAFF
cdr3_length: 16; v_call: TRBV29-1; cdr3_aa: CSVEEAASGTNEKLFF
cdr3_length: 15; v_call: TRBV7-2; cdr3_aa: CASSFRTGTGEKLFF
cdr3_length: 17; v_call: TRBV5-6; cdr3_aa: CASSLQGAGVKNTEAFF
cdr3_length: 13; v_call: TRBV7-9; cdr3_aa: CASSLEGNTEAFF
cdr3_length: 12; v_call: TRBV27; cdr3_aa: CASSPTSAEQYF
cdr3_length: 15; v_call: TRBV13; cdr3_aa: CASSLTSGGAQEQFF
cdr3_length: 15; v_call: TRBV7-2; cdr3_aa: CASSLVWGGGETQYF
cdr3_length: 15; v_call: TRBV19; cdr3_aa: CASSINGQGSDTQYF
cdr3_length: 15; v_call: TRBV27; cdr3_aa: CASSSPGQGTHEQYF
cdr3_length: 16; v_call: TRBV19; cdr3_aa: CASSIGGVTGDQPQHF
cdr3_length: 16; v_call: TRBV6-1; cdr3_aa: CASSEAGGLGNQPQHF
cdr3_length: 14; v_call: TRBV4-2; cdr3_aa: CASSQSSGGALQYF